The following is a T cell receptor beta chain sequence with its context. Its specificity is unknown. The data belong to a study of shared clonotypes between healthy human individuals. The wider study: Those who served as donors were two women and a few men between the ages of 18 and 49. Study results and caveats: The study generally estimated greater richness for naive than memory subsets. Clonotype sharing across donors was expected to vary with sequencing depth.

In the study's own analysis: Filtering of immunoSEQ junctional sequences could not match full-length read filtering. Profiling relied on immunoSEQ multiplex PCR, and the TCRdb table lists in-frame clones only, not all of them. The V and J calls and clone size were taken over from that table, and D and trimming were inferred from the DNA. This table holds approximately 620,000 clones, about 97% found once. This CDR3 is 16 amino acids long. V was shortened by 2 bases and J by 9 bases, with 20 bases between the two germline ends. From germline, CDR1 is SEHNR and CDR2 FQNEAQ (reference sequence). The specimen sequenced was naive CD4+ T cells sorted from blood. Subset: CD45RA+ positively selected. The chain has TRBV7-9 and TRBJ2-1; D is tentatively TRBD1 or TRBD2 (6 bases each). This TCR came from a woman aged 25 to 39 in good health. The CDR3 loop reads CASSLMIGGRAGEQFF. CDR3 coding DNA: TGTGCCAGCAGCTTAATGATAGGGGGGCGGGCCGGTGAGCAGTTCTTC.